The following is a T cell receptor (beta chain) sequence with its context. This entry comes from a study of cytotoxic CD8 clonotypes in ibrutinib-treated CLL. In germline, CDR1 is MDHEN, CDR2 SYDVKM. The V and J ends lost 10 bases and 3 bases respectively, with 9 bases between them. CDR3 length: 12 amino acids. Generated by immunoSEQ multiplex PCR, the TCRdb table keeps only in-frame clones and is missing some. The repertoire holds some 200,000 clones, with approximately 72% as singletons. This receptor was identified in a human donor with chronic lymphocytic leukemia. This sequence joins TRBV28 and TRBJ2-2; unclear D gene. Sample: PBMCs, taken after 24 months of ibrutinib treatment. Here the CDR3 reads CANQKDTGELFF. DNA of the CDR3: TGTGCCAACCAAAAGGACACCGGGGAGCTGTTTTTT. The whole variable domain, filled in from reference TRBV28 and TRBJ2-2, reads DVKVTQSSRYLVKRTGEKVFLECVQDMDHENMFWYRQDPGLGLRLIYFSYDVKMKEKGDIPEGYSVSREKKERFSLILESASTNQTSMYLCANQKDTGELFFGEGSRLTVL.